This T cell receptor beta chain is from a study of low-dose radiotherapy and immunotherapy resistance in tumors. As for the study in general: Patients were given intravenous nivolumab 240 mg every two weeks plus ipilimumab 1 mg/kg every six weeks. Once cycle 1 day 1 began, patients took oral aspirin 300 mg daily for four cycles. The authors gave intravenous cyclophosphamide 200 mg/m2 every two weeks, one day before radiation and immunotherapy.

Covering alpha and beta chains, TRAV- and TRBV-specific primers were used for the first-strand cDNA. The authors ran 15 to 20 PCR cycles to amplify TCRs with a constant-region primer and V-primer adapter. Each CDR3 protein is one row after TCRdb ran MiXCR on the reads. Among 45,000 or so distinct CDR3 sequences listed, 25% were seen once. The time point was: after trial treatment. Treatment defined: LDRT plus nivolumab, ipilimumab, low-dose cyclophosphamide and aspirin (RACIN trial). Inclusion covered patients whose advanced solid tumors lacked tumor-infiltrating lymphocytes. J gave up 6 bases and V 8 bases, and 7 bases lay outside the gene matches. The CDR3 loop spans 14 amino acids. CDR1 is SNHLY, CDR2 FYNNEI, per germline. This clonotype is medium-sized (0.01 to 0.1%) by share.

The clonotype was recovered from a male donor with prostate cancer. The sample in question was PBMCs, obtained after low-dose radiotherapy plus immunotherapy. The J gene is TRBJ2-1, the V gene TRBV2; 10 positions match TRBD2. The CDR3, as DNA: TGTGCCAGCCGCCCAGCGGGAGGGTCCAATGAGCAGTTCTTC. Protein: CASRPAGGSNEQFF.